The clone carrying this TCR beta chain was recorded at least ten times. This sample was included in a study of CD4 and CD8 cells across lung adenocarcinoma regions. MiXCR, run by TCRdb on the PCR reads, gives a single entry per CDR3 protein. This sample has about 19,000 distinct CDR3 sequences, with 54% found just once. V lost 3 bases and J lost 4, with 8 bases in between. Germline loops: CDR1 ENHRY, CDR2 SYGVKD. The CDR3 totals 13 residues. The patients had localized lung adenocarcinoma, a non-small cell subtype. Sample: CD8+ T cells from the center of a lung tumor. This receptor was obtained from a female donor with lung adenocarcinoma. The CD4 and CD8 labels of this study may be unreliable. The chain combines TRBV10-3 with TRBJ2-3; D unclear. The CDR3 DNA reads TGTGCCATCAGTGACCTAATTTCAGATACGCAGTATTTT. Translating it yields CAISDLISDTQYF.